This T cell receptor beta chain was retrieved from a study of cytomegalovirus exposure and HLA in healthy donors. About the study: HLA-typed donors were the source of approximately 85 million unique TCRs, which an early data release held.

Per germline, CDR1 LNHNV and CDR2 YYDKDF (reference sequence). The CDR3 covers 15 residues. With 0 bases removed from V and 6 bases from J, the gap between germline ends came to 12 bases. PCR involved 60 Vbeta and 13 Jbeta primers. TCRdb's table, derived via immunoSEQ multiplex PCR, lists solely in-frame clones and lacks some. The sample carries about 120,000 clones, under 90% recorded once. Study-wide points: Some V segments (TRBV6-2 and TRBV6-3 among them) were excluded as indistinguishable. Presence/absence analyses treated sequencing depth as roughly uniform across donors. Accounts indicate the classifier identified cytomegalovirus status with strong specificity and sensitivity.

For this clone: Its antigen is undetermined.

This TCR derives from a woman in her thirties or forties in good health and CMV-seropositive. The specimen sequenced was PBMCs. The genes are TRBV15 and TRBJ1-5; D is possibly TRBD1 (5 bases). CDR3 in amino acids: CATSRDRQGTQPQHF. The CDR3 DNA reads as TGTGCCACCAGCAGAGATAGGCAGGGTACTCAGCCCCAGCATTTT.